This T cell receptor beta chain appears in the sequencing data of a study of shared clonotypes between healthy human individuals. This CDR3 contains 15 residues. The V gene's germline CDR1 is SGHDT and CDR2 YYEEEE. The J segment lost 4 bases and the V segment lost 4 bases, leaving 3 bases of the junction unmatched. Data came from immunoSEQ multiplex PCR; TCRdb stores just in-frame clones and leaves some out. The sample has roughly 110,000 clones, about 63% seen once. Material for sequencing was memory CD8+ T cells sorted from blood. The subset here: CD45RO+ cells pooled with CCR7-negative TemRA cells. This sequence joins TRBV5-6 and TRBJ2-1; 12 bases agree with TRBD2. The source of this sequence is a woman aged 25-40 years in good health. This CDR3 reads CASSHGLAGYNEQFF. CDR3 nucleotide sequence: TGTGCCAGCAGCCACGGACTAGCGGGATACAATGAGCAGTTCTTC. Looking up the rest from reference TRBV5-6 and TRBJ2-1 gives the full variable domain: DAGVTQSPTHLIKTRGQQVTLRCSPKSGHDTVSWYQQALGQGPQFIFQYYEEEERQRGNFPDRFSGHQFPNYSSELNVNALLLGDSALYLCASSHGLAGYNEQFFGPGTRLTVL.